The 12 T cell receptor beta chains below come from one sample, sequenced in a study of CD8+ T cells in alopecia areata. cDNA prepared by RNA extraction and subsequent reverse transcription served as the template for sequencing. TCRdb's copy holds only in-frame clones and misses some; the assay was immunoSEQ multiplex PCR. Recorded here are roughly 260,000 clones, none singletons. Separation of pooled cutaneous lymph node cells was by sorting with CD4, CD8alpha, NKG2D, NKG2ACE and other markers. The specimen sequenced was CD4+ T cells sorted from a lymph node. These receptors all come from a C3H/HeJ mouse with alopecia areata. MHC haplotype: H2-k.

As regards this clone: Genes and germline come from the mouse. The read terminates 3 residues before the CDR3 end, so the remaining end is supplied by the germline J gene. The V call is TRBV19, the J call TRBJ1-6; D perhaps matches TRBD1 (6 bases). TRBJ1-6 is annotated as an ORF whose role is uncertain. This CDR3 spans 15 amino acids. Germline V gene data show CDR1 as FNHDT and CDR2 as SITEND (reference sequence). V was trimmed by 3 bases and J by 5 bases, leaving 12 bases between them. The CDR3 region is CASSTSGTNNSPLYF. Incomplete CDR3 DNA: TGTGCCAGCAGTACCTCCGGGACAAATAATTCGCCC.

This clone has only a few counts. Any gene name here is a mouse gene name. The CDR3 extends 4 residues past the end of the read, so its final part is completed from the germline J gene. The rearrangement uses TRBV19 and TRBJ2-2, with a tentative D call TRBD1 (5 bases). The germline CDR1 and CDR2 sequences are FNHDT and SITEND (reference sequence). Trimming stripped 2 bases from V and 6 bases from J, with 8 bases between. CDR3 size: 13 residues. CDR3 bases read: TGTGCCAGCAGTATGAGGGGTTCCGGG. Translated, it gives CASSMRGSG. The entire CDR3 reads CASSMRGSGQLYF.

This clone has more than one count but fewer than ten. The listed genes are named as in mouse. The sequenced part of the CDR3 DNA is TGTGCCAGCAGTGATGGGGCTGGGGGGGACTAT. This sequence encodes CASSDGAGGDY. In full, the CDR3 is CASSDGAGGDYEQYF. This chain connects TRBV13-3 to TRBJ2-7, with 9 bases aligning to TRBD2. The CDR3 end lies 4 residues beyond the end of the read and is filled in from the germline J gene. Germline lookup yields CDR1 NNHDY and CDR2 SYVADS. With 0 bases clipped from V and 3 bases from J, the junction kept 4 bases outside the gene matches. The CDR3 is 15 amino acids.

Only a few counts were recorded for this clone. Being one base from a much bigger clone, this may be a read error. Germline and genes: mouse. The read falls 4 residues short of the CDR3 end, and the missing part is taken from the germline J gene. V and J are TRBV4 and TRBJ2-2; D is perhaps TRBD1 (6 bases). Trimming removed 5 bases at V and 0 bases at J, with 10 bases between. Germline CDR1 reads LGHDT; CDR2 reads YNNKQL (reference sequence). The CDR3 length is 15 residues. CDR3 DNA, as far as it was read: TGTGCCAGCAGCCCCGGGACAACAAACACCGGG. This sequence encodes CASSPGTTNTG. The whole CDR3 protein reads CASSPGTTNTGQLYF. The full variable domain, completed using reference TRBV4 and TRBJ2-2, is ETAVFQTPNYHVTQVGNEVSFNCKQTLGHDTMYWYKQDSKKLLKIMFSYNNKQLIVNETVPRRFSPQSSDKAHLNLRIKSVEPEDSAVYLCASSPGTTNTGQLYFGEGSKLTVL.

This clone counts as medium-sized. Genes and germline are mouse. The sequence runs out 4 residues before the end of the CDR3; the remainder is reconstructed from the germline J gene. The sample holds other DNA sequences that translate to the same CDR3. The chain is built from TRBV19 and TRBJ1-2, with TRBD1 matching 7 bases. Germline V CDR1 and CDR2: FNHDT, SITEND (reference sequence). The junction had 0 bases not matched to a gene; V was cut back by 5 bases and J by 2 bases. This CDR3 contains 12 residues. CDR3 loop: CASRGQNSDYTF. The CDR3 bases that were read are TGTGCCAGCAGGGGACAGAACTCC.

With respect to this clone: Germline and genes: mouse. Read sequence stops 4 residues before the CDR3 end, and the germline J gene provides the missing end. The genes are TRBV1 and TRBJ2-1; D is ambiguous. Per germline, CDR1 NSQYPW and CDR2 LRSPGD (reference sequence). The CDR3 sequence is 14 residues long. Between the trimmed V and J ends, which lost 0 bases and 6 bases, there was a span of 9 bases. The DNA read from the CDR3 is TGCACCTGCAGTGCAGATCCAGAAACTGCT. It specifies CTCSADPETA. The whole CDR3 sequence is CTCSADPETAEQFF.

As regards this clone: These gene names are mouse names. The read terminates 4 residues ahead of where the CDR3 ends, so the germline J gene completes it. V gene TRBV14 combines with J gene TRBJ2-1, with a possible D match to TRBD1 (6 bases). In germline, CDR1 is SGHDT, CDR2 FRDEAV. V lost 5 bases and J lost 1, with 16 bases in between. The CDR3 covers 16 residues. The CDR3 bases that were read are TGTGCCAGCAGCTCCACAGGGAAGGGAAACTATGCT. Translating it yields CASSSTGKGNYA. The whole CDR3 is CASSSTGKGNYAEQFF. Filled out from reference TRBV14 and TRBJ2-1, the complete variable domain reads EAGVTQSPRYAVLQEGQAVSFWCDPISGHDTLYWYQQPRDQGPQLLVYFRDEAVIDNSQLPSDRFSAVRPKGTNSTLKIQSAKQGDTATYLCASSSTGKGNYAEQFFGPGTRLTVL.

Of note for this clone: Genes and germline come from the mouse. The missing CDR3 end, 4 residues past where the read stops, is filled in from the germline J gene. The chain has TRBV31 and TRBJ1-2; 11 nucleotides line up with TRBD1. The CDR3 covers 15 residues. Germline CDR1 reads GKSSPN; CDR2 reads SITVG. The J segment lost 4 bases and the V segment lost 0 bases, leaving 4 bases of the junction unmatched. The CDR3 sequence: CAWSLPGTGGSDYTF. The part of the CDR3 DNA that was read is TGTGCCTGGAGTCTACCGGGGACAGGGGGCTCC.

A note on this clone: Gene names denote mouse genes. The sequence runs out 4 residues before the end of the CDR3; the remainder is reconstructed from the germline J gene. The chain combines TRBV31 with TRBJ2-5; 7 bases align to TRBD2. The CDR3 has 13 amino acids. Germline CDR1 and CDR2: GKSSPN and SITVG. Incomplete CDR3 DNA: TGTGCCTGGAGTCCGGACTGGAAAGAC. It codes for CAWSPDWKD. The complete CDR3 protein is CAWSPDWKDTQYF. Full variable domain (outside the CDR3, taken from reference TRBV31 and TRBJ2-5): AQTIHQWPVAEIKAVGSPLSLGCTIKGKSSPNLYWYWQATGGTLQQLFYSITVGQVESVVQLNLSASRPKDDQFILSTEKLLLSHSGFYLCAWSPDWKDTQYFGPGTRLLVL.

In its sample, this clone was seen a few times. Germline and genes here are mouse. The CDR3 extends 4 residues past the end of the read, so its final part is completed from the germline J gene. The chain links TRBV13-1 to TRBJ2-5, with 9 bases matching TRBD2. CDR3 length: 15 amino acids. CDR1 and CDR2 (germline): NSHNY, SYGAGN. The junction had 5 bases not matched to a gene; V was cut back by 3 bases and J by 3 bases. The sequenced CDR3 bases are TGTGCCAGCAGTGCCACCGGGACTGGGCAAGAC. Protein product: CASSATGTGQD. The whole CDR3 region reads CASSATGTGQDTQYF.

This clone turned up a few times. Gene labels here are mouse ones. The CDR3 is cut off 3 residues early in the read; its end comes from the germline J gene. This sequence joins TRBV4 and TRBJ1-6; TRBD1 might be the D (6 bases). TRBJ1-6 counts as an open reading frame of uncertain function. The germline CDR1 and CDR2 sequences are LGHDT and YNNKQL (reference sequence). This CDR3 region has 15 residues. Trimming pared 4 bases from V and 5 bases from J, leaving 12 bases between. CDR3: CASSLQGGDNSPLYF. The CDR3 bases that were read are TGTGCCAGCAGCTTACAGGGAGGAGATAATTCGCCC.

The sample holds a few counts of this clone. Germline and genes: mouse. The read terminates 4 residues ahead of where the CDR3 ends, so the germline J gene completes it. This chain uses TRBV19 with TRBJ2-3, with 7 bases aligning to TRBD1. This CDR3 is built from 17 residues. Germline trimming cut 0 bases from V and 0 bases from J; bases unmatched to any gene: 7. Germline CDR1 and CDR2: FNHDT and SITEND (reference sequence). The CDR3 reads CASSIARTGSSAETLYF. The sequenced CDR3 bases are TGTGCCAGCAGTATAGCCCGGACAGGTTCTAGTGCAGAA.